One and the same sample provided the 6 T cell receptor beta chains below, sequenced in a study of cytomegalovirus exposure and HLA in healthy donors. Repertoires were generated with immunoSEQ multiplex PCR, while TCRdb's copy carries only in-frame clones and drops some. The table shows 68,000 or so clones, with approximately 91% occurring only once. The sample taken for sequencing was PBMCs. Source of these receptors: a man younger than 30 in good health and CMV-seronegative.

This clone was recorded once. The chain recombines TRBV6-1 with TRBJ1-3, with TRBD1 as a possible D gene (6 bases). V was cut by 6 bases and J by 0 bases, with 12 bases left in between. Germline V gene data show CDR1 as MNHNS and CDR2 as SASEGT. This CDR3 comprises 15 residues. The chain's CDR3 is CASRKTGGSGNTIYF. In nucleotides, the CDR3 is TGTGCCAGCAGAAAGACAGGCGGCTCTGGAAACACCATATATTTT.

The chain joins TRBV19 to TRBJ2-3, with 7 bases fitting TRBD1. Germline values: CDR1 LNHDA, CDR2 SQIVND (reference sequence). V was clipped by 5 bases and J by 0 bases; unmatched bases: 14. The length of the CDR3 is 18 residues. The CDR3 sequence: CASSGVYRGIGSTDTQYF. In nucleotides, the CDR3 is TGTGCCAGTAGTGGAGTTTACAGGGGAATTGGTAGCACAGATACGCAGTATTTT. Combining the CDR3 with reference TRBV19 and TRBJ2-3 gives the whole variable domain DGGITQSPKYLFRKEGQNVTLSCEQNLNHDAMYWYRQDPGQGLRLIYYSQIVNDFQKGDIAEGYSVSREKKESFPLTVTSAQKNPTAFYLCASSGVYRGIGSTDTQYFGPGTRLTVL.

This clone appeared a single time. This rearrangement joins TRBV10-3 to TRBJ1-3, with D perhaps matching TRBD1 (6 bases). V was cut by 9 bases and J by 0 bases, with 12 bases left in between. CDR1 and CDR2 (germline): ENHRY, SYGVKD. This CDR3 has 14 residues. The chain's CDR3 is CAIQGPLSGNTIYF. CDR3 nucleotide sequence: TGTGCCATTCAGGGGCCTCTCTCTGGAAACACCATATATTTT.

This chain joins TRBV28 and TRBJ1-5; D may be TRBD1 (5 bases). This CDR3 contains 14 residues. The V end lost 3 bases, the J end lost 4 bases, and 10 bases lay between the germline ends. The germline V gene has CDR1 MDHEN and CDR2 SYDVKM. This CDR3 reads CASSFLDTNQPQHF. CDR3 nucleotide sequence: TGTGCCAGCAGTTTCTTGGACACAAATCAGCCCCAGCATTTT.

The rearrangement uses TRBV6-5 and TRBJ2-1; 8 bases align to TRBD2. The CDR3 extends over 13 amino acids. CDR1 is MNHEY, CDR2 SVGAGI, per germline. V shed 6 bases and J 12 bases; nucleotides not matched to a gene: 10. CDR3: CASSTGTRGWQFF. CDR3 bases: TGTGCCAGCAGCACCGGGACTAGGGGTTGGCAGTTCTTC.

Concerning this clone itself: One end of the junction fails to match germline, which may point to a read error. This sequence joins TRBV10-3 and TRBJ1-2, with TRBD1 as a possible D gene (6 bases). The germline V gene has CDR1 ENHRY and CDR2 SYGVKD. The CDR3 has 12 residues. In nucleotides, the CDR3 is TGTGCCATCAGTGATTATCCTTCCGGGACATACTTC. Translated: CAISDYPSGTYF.